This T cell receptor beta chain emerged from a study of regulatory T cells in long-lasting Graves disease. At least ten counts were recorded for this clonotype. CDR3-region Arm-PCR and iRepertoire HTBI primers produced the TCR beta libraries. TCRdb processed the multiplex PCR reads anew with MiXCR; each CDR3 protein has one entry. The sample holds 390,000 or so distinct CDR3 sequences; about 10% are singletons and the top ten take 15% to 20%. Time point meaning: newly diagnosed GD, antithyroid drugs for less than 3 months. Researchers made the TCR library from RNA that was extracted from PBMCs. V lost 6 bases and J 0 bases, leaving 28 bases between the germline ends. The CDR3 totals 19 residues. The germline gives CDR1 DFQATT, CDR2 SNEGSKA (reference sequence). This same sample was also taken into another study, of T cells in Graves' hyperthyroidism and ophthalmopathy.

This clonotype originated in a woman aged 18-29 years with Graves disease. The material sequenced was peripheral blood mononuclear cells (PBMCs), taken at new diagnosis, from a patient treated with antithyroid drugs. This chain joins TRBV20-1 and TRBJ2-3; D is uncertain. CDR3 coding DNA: TGCAGTGCCATATACCGAAAGTTGACGGTTAAGTCTAGCACAGATACGCAGTATTTT. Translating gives CSAIYRKLTVKSSTDTQYF.